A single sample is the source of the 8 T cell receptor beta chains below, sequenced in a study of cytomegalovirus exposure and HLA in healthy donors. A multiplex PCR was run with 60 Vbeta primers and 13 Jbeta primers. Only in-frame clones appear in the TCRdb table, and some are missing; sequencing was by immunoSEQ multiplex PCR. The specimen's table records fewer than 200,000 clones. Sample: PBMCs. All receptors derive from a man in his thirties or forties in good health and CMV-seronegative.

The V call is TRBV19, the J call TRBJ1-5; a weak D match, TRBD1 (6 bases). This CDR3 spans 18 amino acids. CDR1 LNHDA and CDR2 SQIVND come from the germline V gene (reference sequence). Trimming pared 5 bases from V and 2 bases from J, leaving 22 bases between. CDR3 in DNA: TGTGCCAGTAGTTTATCGCCAACCCAGGGGCGGCGCAATCAGCCCCAGCATTTT. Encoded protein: CASSLSPTQGRRNQPQHF. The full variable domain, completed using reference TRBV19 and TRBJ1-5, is DGGITQSPKYLFRKEGQNVTLSCEQNLNHDAMYWYRQDPGQGLRLIYYSQIVNDFQKGDIAEGYSVSREKKESFPLTVTSAQKNPTAFYLCASSLSPTQGRRNQPQHFGDGTRLSIL.

The CDR3 region has the DNA TGTGCCAGTAGTATAGATACTTTCAATGAGCAGTTCTTC. This translates into CASSIDTFNEQFF. The chain joins TRBV19 to TRBJ2-1; no clear D gene. Per germline, CDR1 LNHDA and CDR2 SQIVND (reference sequence). The CDR3 loop spans 13 amino acids. Trimming removed 0 bases at V and 6 bases at J, with 6 bases between. Full variable domain (rest looked up from reference TRBV19 and TRBJ2-1): DGGITQSPKYLFRKEGQNVTLSCEQNLNHDAMYWYRQDPGQGLRLIYYSQIVNDFQKGDIAEGYSVSREKKESFPLTVTSAQKNPTAFYLCASSIDTFNEQFFGPGTRLTVL.

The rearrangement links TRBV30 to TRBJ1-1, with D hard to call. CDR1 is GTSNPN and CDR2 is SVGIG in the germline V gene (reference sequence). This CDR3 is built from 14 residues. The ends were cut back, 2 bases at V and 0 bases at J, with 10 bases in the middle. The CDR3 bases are TGTGCCTGGAGTAGCGGCAGCCTGAACACTGAAGCTTTCTTT. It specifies CAWSSGSLNTEAFF.

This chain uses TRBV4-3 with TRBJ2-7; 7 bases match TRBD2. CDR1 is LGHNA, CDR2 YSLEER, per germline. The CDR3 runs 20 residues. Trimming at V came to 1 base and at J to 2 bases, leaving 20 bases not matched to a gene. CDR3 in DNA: TGCGCCAGCAGCCAAGGGGACCTTCGGACTAGTTGGGGCAGCACCTACGAGCAGTACTTC. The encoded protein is CASSQGDLRTSWGSTYEQYF.

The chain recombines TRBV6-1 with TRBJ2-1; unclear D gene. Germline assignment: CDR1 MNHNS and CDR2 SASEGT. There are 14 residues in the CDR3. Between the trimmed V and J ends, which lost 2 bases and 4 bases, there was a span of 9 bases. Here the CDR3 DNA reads TGTGCCAGCAGTGAACTAACAGTTTACAATGAGCAGTTCTTC. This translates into CASSELTVYNEQFF.

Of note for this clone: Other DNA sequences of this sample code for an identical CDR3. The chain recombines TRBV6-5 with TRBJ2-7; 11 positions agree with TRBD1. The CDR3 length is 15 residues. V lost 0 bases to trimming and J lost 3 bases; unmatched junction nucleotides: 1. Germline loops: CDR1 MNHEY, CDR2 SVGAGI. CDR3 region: CASSYSGTGGYEQYF. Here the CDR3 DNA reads TGTGCCAGCAGTTACTCTGGGACAGGGGGCTACGAGCAGTACTTC.

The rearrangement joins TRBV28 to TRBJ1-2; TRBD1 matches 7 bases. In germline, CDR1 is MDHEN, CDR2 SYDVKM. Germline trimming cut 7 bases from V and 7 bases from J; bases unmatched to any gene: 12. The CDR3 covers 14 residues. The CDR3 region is CASTSSGTVSGYTF. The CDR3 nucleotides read TGTGCCAGCACCTCCTCCGGGACAGTATCTGGCTACACCTTC.

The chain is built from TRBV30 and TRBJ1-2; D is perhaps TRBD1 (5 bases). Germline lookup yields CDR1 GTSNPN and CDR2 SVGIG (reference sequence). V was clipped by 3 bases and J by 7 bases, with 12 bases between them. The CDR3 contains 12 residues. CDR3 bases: TGTGCCTGGAGCTCGGGGGGAGGTGGCTACACCTTC. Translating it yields CAWSSGGGGYTF.